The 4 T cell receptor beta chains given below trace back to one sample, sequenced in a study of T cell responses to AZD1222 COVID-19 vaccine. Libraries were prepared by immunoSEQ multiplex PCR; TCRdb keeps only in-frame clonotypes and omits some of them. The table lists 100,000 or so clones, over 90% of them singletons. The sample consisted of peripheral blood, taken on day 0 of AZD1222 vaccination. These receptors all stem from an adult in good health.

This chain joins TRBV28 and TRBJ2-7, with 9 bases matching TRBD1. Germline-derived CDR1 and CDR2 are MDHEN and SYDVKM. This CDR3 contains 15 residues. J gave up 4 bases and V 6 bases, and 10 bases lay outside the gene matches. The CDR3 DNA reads TGTGCCAGCAGCCCCCGACCGGGACAGGGTTACGAGCAGTACTTC. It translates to CASSPRPGQGYEQYF. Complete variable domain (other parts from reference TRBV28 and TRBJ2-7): DVKVTQSSRYLVKRTGEKVFLECVQDMDHENMFWYRQDPGLGLRLIYFSYDVKMKEKGDIPEGYSVSREKKERFSLILESASTNQTSMYLCASSPRPGQGYEQYFGPGTRLTVT.

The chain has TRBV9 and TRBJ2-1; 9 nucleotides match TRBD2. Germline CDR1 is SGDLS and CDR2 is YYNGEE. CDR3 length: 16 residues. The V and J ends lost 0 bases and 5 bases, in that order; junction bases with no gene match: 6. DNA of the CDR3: TGTGCCAGCAGCGTAGTACGAGCGGGAGGACACAATGAGCAGTTCTTC. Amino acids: CASSVVRAGGHNEQFF. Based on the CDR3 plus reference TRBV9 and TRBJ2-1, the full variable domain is DSGVTQTPKHLITATGQRVTLRCSPRSGDLSVYWYQQSLDQGLQFLIQYYNGEERAKGNILERFSAQQFPDLHSELNLSSLELGDSALYFCASSVVRAGGHNEQFFGPGTRLTVL.

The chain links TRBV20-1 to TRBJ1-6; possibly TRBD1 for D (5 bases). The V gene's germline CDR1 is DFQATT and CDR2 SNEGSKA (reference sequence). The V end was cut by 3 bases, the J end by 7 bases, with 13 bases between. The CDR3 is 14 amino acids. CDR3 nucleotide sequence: TGCAGTGCTAGTACCAGGGTTGGAAATTCACCCCTCCACTTT. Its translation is CSASTRVGNSPLHF.

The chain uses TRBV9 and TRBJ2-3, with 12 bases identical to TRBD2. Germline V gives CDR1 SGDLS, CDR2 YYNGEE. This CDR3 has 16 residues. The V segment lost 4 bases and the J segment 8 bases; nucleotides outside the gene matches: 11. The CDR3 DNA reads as TGTGCCAGCAGCCCTCCGGGACTAGCGGGCACTGGTACGCAGTATTTT. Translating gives CASSPPGLAGTGTQYF.